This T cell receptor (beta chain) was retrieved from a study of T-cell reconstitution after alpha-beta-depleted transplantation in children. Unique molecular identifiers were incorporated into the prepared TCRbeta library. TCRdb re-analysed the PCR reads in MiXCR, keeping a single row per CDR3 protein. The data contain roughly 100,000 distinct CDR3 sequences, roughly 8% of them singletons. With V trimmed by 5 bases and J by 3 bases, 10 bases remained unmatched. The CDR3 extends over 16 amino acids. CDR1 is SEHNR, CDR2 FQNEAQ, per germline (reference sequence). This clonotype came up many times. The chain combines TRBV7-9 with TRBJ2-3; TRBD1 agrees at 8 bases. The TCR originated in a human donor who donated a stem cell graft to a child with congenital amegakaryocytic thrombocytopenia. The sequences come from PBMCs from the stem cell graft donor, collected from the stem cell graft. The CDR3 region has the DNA TGTGCCAGCAGCCCGAGGGCGGACAGGGAAACAGATACGCAGTATTTT. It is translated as CASSPRADRETDTQYF.